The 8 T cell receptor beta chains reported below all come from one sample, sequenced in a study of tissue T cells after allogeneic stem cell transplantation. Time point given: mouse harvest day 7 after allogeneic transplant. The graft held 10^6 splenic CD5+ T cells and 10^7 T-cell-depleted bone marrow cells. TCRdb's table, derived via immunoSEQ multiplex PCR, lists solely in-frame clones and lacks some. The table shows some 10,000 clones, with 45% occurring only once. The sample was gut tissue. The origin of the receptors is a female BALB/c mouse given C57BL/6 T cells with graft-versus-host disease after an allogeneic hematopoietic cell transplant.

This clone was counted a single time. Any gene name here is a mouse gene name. The CDR3 here is CASSEGDSKNTLYF. CDR3 DNA (partial): TGTGCCAGCAGTGAGGGGGACAGCAAAAACACCTTGTAC. This chain links TRBV13-1 with TRBJ2-4; TRBD1 matches 7 bases. The read gets to within 1 residue of the CDR3 end, and the germline J gene fills in the rest. The J segment lost 4 bases and the V segment lost 2 bases, leaving 4 bases of the junction unmatched. Germline V gives CDR1 NSHNY, CDR2 SYGAGN. This CDR3 contains 14 residues.

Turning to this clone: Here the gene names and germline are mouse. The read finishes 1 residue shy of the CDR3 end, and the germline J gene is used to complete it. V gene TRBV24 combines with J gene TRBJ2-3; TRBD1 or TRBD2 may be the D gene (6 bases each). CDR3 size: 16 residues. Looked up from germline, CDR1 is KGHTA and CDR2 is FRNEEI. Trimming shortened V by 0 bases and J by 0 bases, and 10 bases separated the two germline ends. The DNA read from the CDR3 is TGTGCCAGCAGTCTGTATAAGGGGGGTAGTGCAGAAACGCTGTAT. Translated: CASSLYKGGSAETLY. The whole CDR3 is CASSLYKGGSAETLYF.

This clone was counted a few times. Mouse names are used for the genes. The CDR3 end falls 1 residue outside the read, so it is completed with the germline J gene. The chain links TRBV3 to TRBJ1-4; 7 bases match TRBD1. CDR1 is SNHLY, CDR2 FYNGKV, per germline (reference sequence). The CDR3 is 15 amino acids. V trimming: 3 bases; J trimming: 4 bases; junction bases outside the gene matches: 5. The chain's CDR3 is CASSFQGGVNERLFF. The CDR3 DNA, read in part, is TGTGCCAGCAGCTTTCAGGGGGGGGTCAACGAAAGATTATTT.

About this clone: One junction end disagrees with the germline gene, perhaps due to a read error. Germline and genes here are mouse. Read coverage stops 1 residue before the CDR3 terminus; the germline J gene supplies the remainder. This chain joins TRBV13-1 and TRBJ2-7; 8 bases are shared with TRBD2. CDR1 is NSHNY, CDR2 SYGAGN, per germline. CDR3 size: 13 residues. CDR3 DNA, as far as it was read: TGTGCCAGCGGTGATGCCTGGGGGGTTGAACAGTAC. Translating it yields CASGDAWGVEQY. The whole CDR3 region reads CASGDAWGVEQYF.

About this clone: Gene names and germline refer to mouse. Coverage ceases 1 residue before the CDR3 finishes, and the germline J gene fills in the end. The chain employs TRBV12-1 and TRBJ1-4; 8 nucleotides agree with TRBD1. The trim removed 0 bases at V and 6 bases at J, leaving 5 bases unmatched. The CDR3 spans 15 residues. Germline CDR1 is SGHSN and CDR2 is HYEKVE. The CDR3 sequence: CASSLPQGADERLFF. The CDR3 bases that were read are TGTGCCAGCTCTCTCCCGCAGGGGGCCGACGAAAGATTATTT.

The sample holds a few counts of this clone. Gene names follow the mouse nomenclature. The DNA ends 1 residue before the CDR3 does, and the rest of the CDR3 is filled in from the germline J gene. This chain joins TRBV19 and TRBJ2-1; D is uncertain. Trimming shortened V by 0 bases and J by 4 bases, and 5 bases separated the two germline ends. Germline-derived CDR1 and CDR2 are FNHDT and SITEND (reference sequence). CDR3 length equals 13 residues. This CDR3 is CASSIAGYAEQFF. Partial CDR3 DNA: TGTGCCAGCAGTATAGCGGGGTATGCTGAGCAGTTC.

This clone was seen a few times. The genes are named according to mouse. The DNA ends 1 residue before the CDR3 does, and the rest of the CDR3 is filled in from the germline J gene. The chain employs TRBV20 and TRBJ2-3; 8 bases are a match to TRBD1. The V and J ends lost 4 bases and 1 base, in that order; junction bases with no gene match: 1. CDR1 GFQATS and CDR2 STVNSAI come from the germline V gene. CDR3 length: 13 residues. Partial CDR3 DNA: TGTGGTGCTACCAGGGGGCGTGCAGAAACGCTGTAT. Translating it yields CGATRGRAETLY. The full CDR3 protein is CGATRGRAETLYF.

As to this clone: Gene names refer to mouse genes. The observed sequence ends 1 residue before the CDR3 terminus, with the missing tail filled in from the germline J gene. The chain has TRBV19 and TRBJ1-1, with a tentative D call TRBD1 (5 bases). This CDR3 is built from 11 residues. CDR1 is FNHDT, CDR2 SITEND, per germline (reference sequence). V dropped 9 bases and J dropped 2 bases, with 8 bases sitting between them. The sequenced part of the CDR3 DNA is TGTGCCATCCGGGACAACACAGAAGTCTTC. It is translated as CAIRDNTEVF. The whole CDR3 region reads CAIRDNTEVFF. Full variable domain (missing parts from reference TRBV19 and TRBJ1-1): GGIITQTPKFLIGQEGQKLTLKCQQNFNHDTMYWYRQDSGKGLRLIYYSITENDLQKGDLSEGYDASREKKSSFSLTVTSAQKNEMAVFLCAIRDNTEVFFGKGTRLTVV.